Listed below are T cell receptor beta chains from one sample, sequenced in a study of blood T cells in healthy people across ages. One entry per CDR3 protein results from TCRdb running MiXCR on the 5' RACE reads. The sample yields around 1.1 million distinct CDR3 sequences, more than 30% seen once. The source material was blood. The receptors were sampled from a man between 18 and 35 years old in good health. CDR3s include the opening cysteine and the closing phenylalanine or tryptophan. D genes are given only for firm matches. Part of the rows lack a size; the others show once, few, many or a class for expanded clones.

v_gene: TRBV4-3; d_gene: -; j_gene: TRBJ1-6; abundance: -; CDR3nt: TGCGCCAGCAGCCCCACACTCATAGGCCGCTCCTATAATTCACCCCTCCACTTT; CDR3aa: CASSPTLIGRSYNSPLHF
v_gene: TRBV4-3; d_gene: TRBD2; j_gene: TRBJ2-3; abundance: -; CDR3nt: TGCGCCAGCAGCCAAGATCTAGCGGGGGCATTGAATACGCAGTATTTT; CDR3aa: CASSQDLAGALNTQYF
v_gene: TRBV2; d_gene: -; j_gene: TRBJ1-1; abundance: few; CDR3nt: TGTGCCAGCAGTGAAACACCCTTGGTGACTGAAGCTTTCTTT; CDR3aa: CASSETPLVTEAFF
v_gene: TRBV4-3; d_gene: -; j_gene: TRBJ1-1; abundance: -; CDR3nt: TGCGCCAGCAGCCAAAAATGGGGAACTGAAGCTTTCTTT; CDR3aa: CASSQKWGTEAFF
v_gene: TRBV6-2/TRBV6-3; d_gene: -; j_gene: TRBJ1-2; abundance: -; CDR3nt: TGTGCCAGCAGTCTGTACCAGGGACCCGGCTACACCTTC; CDR3aa: CASSLYQGPGYTF
v_gene: TRBV7-8; d_gene: -; j_gene: TRBJ2-1; abundance: few; CDR3nt: TGTGCCAGCAGCTTAGCGAGGGCGGGGAGCTCCTACAATGAGCAGTTCTTC; CDR3aa: CASSLARAGSSYNEQFF
v_gene: TRBV6-1; d_gene: TRBD1; j_gene: TRBJ1-5; abundance: -; CDR3nt: TGTGCCAGCACTGGGGACAGAGAGAGCAATCAGCCCCAGCATTTT; CDR3aa: CASTGDRESNQPQHF
v_gene: TRBV27; d_gene: -; j_gene: TRBJ1-2; abundance: few; CDR3nt: TGTGCCAGCAGTCCCTCTTATGACTATGGCTACACCTTC; CDR3aa: CASSPSYDYGYTF
v_gene: TRBV7-9; d_gene: -; j_gene: TRBJ2-3; abundance: few; CDR3nt: TGTGCCAGCAACAGGTCCCCAGATACGCAGTATTTT; CDR3aa: CASNRSPDTQYF
v_gene: TRBV15; d_gene: TRBD1; j_gene: TRBJ1-1; abundance: -; CDR3nt: TGTGCCACCAGCAGAACGACAGGGTTCACTGAAGCTTTCTTT; CDR3aa: CATSRTTGFTEAFF
v_gene: TRBV7-9; d_gene: -; j_gene: TRBJ2-3; abundance: few; CDR3nt: TGTGCCAGCAGCTTAGGGCCACGCGACACAGATACGCAGTATTTT; CDR3aa: CASSLGPRDTDTQYF
v_gene: TRBV4-1; d_gene: TRBD1; j_gene: TRBJ2-3; abundance: few; CDR3nt: TGCGCCAGCAGCCTACAAATACGGGACAGGGGATCAGATACGCAGTATTTT; CDR3aa: CASSLQIRDRGSDTQYF
v_gene: TRBV27; d_gene: -; j_gene: TRBJ2-2; abundance: -; CDR3nt: TGTGCCAGCAGCCCCTCGGGGTCCCCGAACACCGGGGAGCTGTTTTTT; CDR3aa: CASSPSGSPNTGELFF
v_gene: TRBV9; d_gene: -; j_gene: TRBJ2-5; abundance: -; CDR3nt: TGTGCCAGCAGCGTAGGGGACCTCGGATCTTACATGGACCAAGAGACCCAGTACTTC; CDR3aa: CASSVGDLGSYMDQETQYF
v_gene: TRBV24-1; d_gene: -; j_gene: TRBJ2-5; abundance: few; CDR3nt: TGTGCCACCAGTGATTTCGGGGGACTTTCTAAAGAGACCCAGTACTTC; CDR3aa: CATSDFGGLSKETQYF
v_gene: TRBV7-9; d_gene: TRBD1; j_gene: TRBJ2-1; abundance: -; CDR3nt: TGTGCCAGCAGCACGAGCACAGGGGGTTTCAATGAGCAGTTCTTC; CDR3aa: CASSTSTGGFNEQFF
v_gene: TRBV15; d_gene: -; j_gene: TRBJ1-6; abundance: few; CDR3nt: TGTGCCACCAGCAGCTTTGGATTCAATTCACCCCTCCACTTT; CDR3aa: CATSSFGFNSPLHF
v_gene: TRBV29-1; d_gene: -; j_gene: TRBJ2-5; abundance: few; CDR3nt: TGCAGCGTTGAAAGGCGGGCCGCCAACAATGAGCAGTACTTC; CDR3aa: CSVERRAANNEQYF
v_gene: TRBV20-1; d_gene: -; j_gene: TRBJ1-2; abundance: once; CDR3nt: TGCAGTGCCCCACATTGGGAGGGGGACTATGGCTACACCTTC; CDR3aa: CSAPHWEGDYGYTF
v_gene: TRBV5-1; d_gene: -; j_gene: TRBJ2-2; abundance: -; CDR3nt: TGCGCCAGCAGCTTTTCCCAACTCAGAGACACCGGGGAGCTGTTTTTT; CDR3aa: CASSFSQLRDTGELFF
v_gene: TRBV2; d_gene: -; j_gene: TRBJ1-5; abundance: few; CDR3nt: TGTGCCAGCAGTGGGGACCGATTCCGTATTAGCAATCAGCCCCAGCATTTT; CDR3aa: CASSGDRFRISNQPQHF
v_gene: TRBV10-3; d_gene: -; j_gene: TRBJ1-1; abundance: few; CDR3nt: TGTGCCATCAGCGGGGAGGAGAACACTGAAGCTTTCTTT; CDR3aa: CAISGEENTEAFF
v_gene: TRBV24-1; d_gene: TRBD1; j_gene: TRBJ2-2; abundance: once; CDR3nt: TGTGCCACCAGTGACACGACAGGGCGGAACACCGGGGAGCTGTTTTTT; CDR3aa: CATSDTTGRNTGELFF
v_gene: TRBV27; d_gene: -; j_gene: TRBJ1-4; abundance: few; CDR3nt: TGTGCCAGCAGTTTTCGGACTAATGAAAAACTGTTTTTT; CDR3aa: CASSFRTNEKLFF
v_gene: TRBV7-9; d_gene: TRBD1; j_gene: TRBJ1-2; abundance: once; CDR3nt: TGTTCCAGCAGCTCCAACAGGGGGTATGGCTACACCTTC; CDR3aa: CSSSSNRGYGYTF
v_gene: TRBV12-3/TRBV12-4; d_gene: TRBD1; j_gene: TRBJ1-1; abundance: -; CDR3nt: TGTGCCAGCAGACCCGGGGGGACAGGGAACACTGAAGCTTTCTTT; CDR3aa: CASRPGGTGNTEAFF
v_gene: TRBV20-1; d_gene: -; j_gene: TRBJ1-5; abundance: -; CDR3nt: TGCAGTGCTAGTAGAGGCCGTTACAATCAGCCCCAGCATTTT; CDR3aa: CSASRGRYNQPQHF
v_gene: TRBV3-1; d_gene: -; j_gene: TRBJ2-7; abundance: -; CDR3nt: TGTGCCAGCAGCCAAGAGAGGTTCTTCTACGAGCAGTACTTC; CDR3aa: CASSQERFFYEQYF
v_gene: TRBV13; d_gene: TRBD1; j_gene: TRBJ1-1; abundance: few; CDR3nt: TGTGCCAGCAGCAAAAAACAGGGGATGAACACTGAAGCTTTCTTT; CDR3aa: CASSKKQGMNTEAFF
v_gene: TRBV25-1; d_gene: TRBD2; j_gene: TRBJ2-1; abundance: -; CDR3nt: TGTGCCAGCAGTGAATGGGGGGGCAATGAGCAGTTCTTC; CDR3aa: CASSEWGGNEQFF
v_gene: TRBV7-9; d_gene: -; j_gene: TRBJ1-2; abundance: few; CDR3nt: TGTGCCGTCGGCCGTTCGGGGGTTGCTAACTATGGCTACACCTTC; CDR3aa: CAVGRSGVANYGYTF
v_gene: TRBV5-5; d_gene: TRBD1; j_gene: TRBJ1-5; abundance: few; CDR3nt: TGTGCCAGCAGCGAGACAGGGGGCGCGGAATCTCAGCCCCAGCATTTT; CDR3aa: CASSETGGAESQPQHF
v_gene: TRBV28; d_gene: -; j_gene: TRBJ1-5; abundance: -; CDR3nt: TGTGCCAGCAGTCTGGGTGCTCGCAATCAGCCCCAGCATTTT; CDR3aa: CASSLGARNQPQHF
v_gene: TRBV6-6; d_gene: TRBD2; j_gene: TRBJ2-1; abundance: few; CDR3nt: TGTGCCAGCAGTCCCCCAGGTGAGCGGGGCTACAATGAGCAGTTCTTC; CDR3aa: CASSPPGERGYNEQFF
v_gene: TRBV4-1; d_gene: -; j_gene: TRBJ2-5; abundance: -; CDR3nt: TGCGCCAGCAGCCATGAGACTATCCGGGATGAGCAGTACTTC; CDR3aa: CASSHETIRDEQYF
v_gene: TRBV20-1; d_gene: TRBD1; j_gene: TRBJ1-2; abundance: -; CDR3nt: TGCAGTGCTATAATCCAAGGACAGGGTCAAGTGAGCGGCTACACCTTC; CDR3aa: CSAIIQGQGQVSGYTF
v_gene: TRBV2; d_gene: -; j_gene: TRBJ2-3; abundance: few; CDR3nt: TGTGCCAGCAACAGACAGGCGAGGGATACGCAGTATTTT; CDR3aa: CASNRQARDTQYF
v_gene: TRBV4-1; d_gene: -; j_gene: TRBJ1-1; abundance: -; CDR3nt: TGCGCCAGCAGCCCCGACCCCTTGAACACTGAAGCTTTCTTT; CDR3aa: CASSPDPLNTEAFF
v_gene: TRBV6-5; d_gene: TRBD2; j_gene: TRBJ2-1; abundance: few; CDR3nt: TGTGCCAGCAGTTACTCGCCTAGCGGGGGGGCTCAAGGGTACAATGAGCAGTTCTTC; CDR3aa: CASSYSPSGGAQGYNEQFF
v_gene: TRBV5-1; d_gene: -; j_gene: TRBJ2-2; abundance: once; CDR3nt: TGCGCCAGCAGCTTGAGGGCCGATACAGGGCGTTCCGGGGAGCTGTTTTTT; CDR3aa: CASSLRADTGRSGELFF
v_gene: TRBV12-3/TRBV12-4; d_gene: -; j_gene: TRBJ1-5; abundance: many; CDR3nt: TGTGCCAGCAGTTTATCGACAACTCAGCCCCAGCATTTT; CDR3aa: CASSLSTTQPQHF
v_gene: TRBV6-1; d_gene: -; j_gene: TRBJ1-5; abundance: -; CDR3nt: TGTGCCAGCAGTGAAGCTATTGGGGGGATCAATCAGCCCCAGCATTTT; CDR3aa: CASSEAIGGINQPQHF
v_gene: TRBV6-5; d_gene: -; j_gene: TRBJ2-1; abundance: many; CDR3nt: TGTGCCAGCAGTCCCGGCAGCAATGAGCAGTTCTTC; CDR3aa: CASSPGSNEQFF
v_gene: TRBV6-6; d_gene: -; j_gene: TRBJ1-1; abundance: -; CDR3nt: TGTGCCAGCAGTTTTACAGTTGAAGCTTTCTTT; CDR3aa: CASSFTVEAFF
v_gene: TRBV12-3/TRBV12-4; d_gene: TRBD2; j_gene: TRBJ2-2; abundance: -; CDR3nt: TGTGCTAGCAGTTTTGGGGGGGTCTCTACCGGGGAGCTGTTTTTT; CDR3aa: CASSFGGVSTGELFF
v_gene: TRBV3-1; d_gene: -; j_gene: TRBJ2-1; abundance: few; CDR3nt: TGTGCCAGCAGCCAAGAGGTTGTAGTTAACAATGAGCAGTTCTTC; CDR3aa: CASSQEVVVNNEQFF
v_gene: TRBV14; d_gene: -; j_gene: TRBJ1-6; abundance: few; CDR3nt: TGTGCCAGCAGCCCGTTGGGGGGGGGAAATTCACCCCTCCACTTT; CDR3aa: CASSPLGGGNSPLHF
v_gene: TRBV5-1; d_gene: -; j_gene: TRBJ2-3; abundance: -; CDR3nt: TGCGCCAGCAGCCTCAACCTCAGTCCAGATACGCAGTATTTT; CDR3aa: CASSLNLSPDTQYF
v_gene: TRBV7-2; d_gene: -; j_gene: TRBJ2-3; abundance: few; CDR3nt: TGTGCCAGCAGCCACGGAGACCTTGGCACAGATACGCAGTATTTT; CDR3aa: CASSHGDLGTDTQYF
v_gene: TRBV7-9; d_gene: -; j_gene: TRBJ1-2; abundance: -; CDR3nt: TGTGCCAGCAGCTTAAGTTACGACAGGATAAACACCTTC; CDR3aa: CASSLSYDRINTF
v_gene: TRBV7-9; d_gene: -; j_gene: TRBJ2-7; abundance: -; CDR3nt: TGTGCCAGCAGCTCTATAGATGGGGACAACCCCTACGAGCAGTACTTC; CDR3aa: CASSSIDGDNPYEQYF
v_gene: TRBV4-2; d_gene: -; j_gene: TRBJ2-1; abundance: few; CDR3nt: TGTGCCAGCAGCCAAGATCGGACTCAACCAGTGGGTGAGCAGTTCTTC; CDR3aa: CASSQDRTQPVGEQFF